Described below is a single TCR beta chain sequence and its context. Its target is unknown. The CDR3 spans 11 residues. Deletions cut 6 bases from V and 6 bases from J, with 8 bases between. CDR1 and CDR2 from the germline V gene are MNHEY and SVGAGI. These data are taken from a study of chemoradiotherapy in HPV16-positive cancers. Overall study findings and caveats: Candidate HPV-specific clones and E7-related TCR motifs grew in tumor during treatment.

Clones were read by immunoSEQ multiplex PCR, and TCRdb kept only the in-frame ones, dropping some. The sample has some 14,000 clones, roughly 87% seen once. The source is a human donor with HPV-associated anogenital cancer. The source was tumor tissue, collected from a patient who underwent chemoradiotherapy. The chain carries TRBV6-5 and TRBJ1-1, with D maybe TRBD1 (6 bases). The CDR3 DNA follows: TGTGCCAGCAGAACAGGGCCTGAAGCTTTCTTT. Translating it yields CASRTGPEAFF.